This T cell receptor beta chain appears in the sequencing data of a study of CD8 T cells in Susac syndrome. This CDR3 has 19 amino acids. CDR1 is MGHDK and CDR2 is SYGVNS in the germline V gene. The V segment lost 3 bases and the J segment 6 bases; nucleotides outside the gene matches: 19. Random hexamers primed reverse transcription of about 0.5 to 1 ug RNA. Amplification of TCR beta CDR3 across 54 Vbeta and 13 Jbeta was performed with immunoSEQ multiplex PCR. From the immunoSEQ multiplex PCR reads, TCRdb called clonotypes with MiXCR, one entry per CDR3 protein. The table includes 400,000 to 550,000 distinct CDR3 sequences, approximately 85% detected once. Isolation of CD8+ and CD4+ T cells was performed negatively, whereas enrichment of TEMRA cells was done by FACS.

The chain employs TRBV25-1 and TRBJ2-3, with TRBD1 matching over 9 bases. Material: CD8+ T cells from PBMCs. This receptor was identified in a human donor with multiple sclerosis. The CDR3 region is CASSDHIGGQGAPEDTQYF. The CDR3 region has the DNA TGTGCCAGCAGTGACCATATTGGGGGACAGGGAGCACCAGAGGATACGCAGTATTTT.